A selection of T cell receptor beta chains follows, all from one sample in a study of blood T cell repertoires in COVID-19. TCRdb's copy holds only in-frame clones and misses some; the assay was immunoSEQ multiplex PCR. The sample lists some 71,000 clones; around 83% were seen once. The sequenced sample was peripheral blood. Every receptor here comes from a woman aged 50 to 60 with acute or convalescent COVID-19. CDR3s include the opening cysteine and the closing phenylalanine or tryptophan. The order of the fields is V gene, J gene, clone size, D gene, CDR3 protein, CDR3 DNA. D genes are given only for firm matches. Clone size is stated in some rows and not others, as once, few, many or a class when expanded.

TRBV7-8,TRBJ2-1,.,.,CASSRLSGSNNEQFF,TGTGCCAGCAGCCGTCTTAGCGGCTCGAACAATGAGCAGTTCTTC
TRBV6-5,TRBJ1-2,.,.,CASRNRNSNYGYTF,TGTGCCAGCAGAAACAGAAACTCTAACTATGGCTACACCTTC
TRBV28,TRBJ1-6,.,.,CASSSLNTGYNSPLHF,TGTGCCAGCAGTTCACTCAACACAGGGTACAATTCACCCCTCCACTTT
TRBV29-1,TRBJ2-1,.,.,CSAFPTVGNEQFF,TGCAGCGCATTTCCGACAGTAGGTAATGAGCAGTTCTTC
TRBV5-5,TRBJ1-5,.,.,CASSLFLRQPQHF,TGTGCCAGCAGCTTGTTCCTCAGGCAGCCCCAGCATTTT
TRBV11-3,TRBJ2-1,.,.,CASSSRAYNEQFF,TGTGCCAGCAGCTCCCGAGCCTACAATGAGCAGTTCTTC
TRBV29-1,TRBJ2-2,few,.,CSVEPTEPGQGGPGSCFF,.
TRBV6-2/TRBV6-3,TRBJ2-7,once,TRBD2,CASRYSSGSGYEQYF,TGTGCCAGCCGATACTCCAGCGGGAGTGGCTACGAGCAGTACTTC
TRBV29-1,TRBJ2-1,.,TRBD2,CSVEAWTSGGVYNEQFF,TGCAGCGTTGAGGCTTGGACTAGCGGGGGGGTGTACAATGAGCAGTTCTTC
TRBV28,TRBJ1-6,.,.,CATQAWDSPLHF,TGTGCCACTCAGGCCTGGGATTCACCCCTCCACTTT
TRBV7-2,TRBJ1-1,.,.,CASSLAYQKAFF,TGTGCCAGCAGCTTAGCGTACCAGAAAGCTTTCTTT
TRBV19,TRBJ1-2,once,TRBD1,CATTLTGDYGYTF,TGTGCCACCACCCTGACAGGGGACTATGGCTACACCTTC
TRBV9,TRBJ2-1,.,.,CASSAGGPGYEQFF,TGTGCCAGCAGCGCCGGGGGGCCTGGGTATGAGCAGTTCTTC
TRBV5-1,TRBJ1-5,few,TRBD1,CASSLEGQGGQPQHF,TGCGCCAGCAGCTTGGAGGGACAGGGAGGTCAGCCCCAGCATTTT
TRBV18,TRBJ1-5,.,TRBD1,CASSPSGQGAQPQHF,TGTGCCAGCTCACCATCGGGACAGGGGGCTCAGCCCCAGCATTTT
TRBV19,TRBJ2-3,once,.,CASSIAVGTDTQYF,TGTGCCAGTAGTATCGCCGTAGGCACAGATACGCAGTATTTT
TRBV9,TRBJ2-3,.,.,CASSVATGNTQYF,TGTGCCAGCAGCGTAGCGACGGGAAATACGCAGTATTTT
TRBV4-1,TRBJ1-1,few,TRBD1,CASSHPGTGGFREVKNTEAFF,TGCGCCAGCAGCCACCCCGGGACAGGGGGCTTCAGGGAGGTAAAGAACACTGAAGCTTTCTTT
TRBV4-2,TRBJ2-3,.,.,CASSQEAPPRTDTQYF,TGTGCCAGCAGCCAAGAAGCGCCACCTCGCACAGATACGCAGTATTTT
TRBV2,TRBJ1-5,.,.,CASSDGSQPQHF,TGTGCCAGCAGTGATGGGAGTCAGCCCCAGCATTTT
TRBV6-5,TRBJ2-2,.,.,CASNRANTGELFF,TGTGCCAGTAACAGGGCCAACACCGGGGAGCTGTTTTTT
TRBV19,TRBJ1-3,.,.,CASSINFPRGASSGNTIYF,TGTGCCAGTAGTATAAACTTCCCACGGGGGGCCAGCTCTGGAAACACCATATATTTT
TRBV12-3/TRBV12-4,TRBJ1-1,.,.,CASTWGGSKAFF,TGTGCCAGCACCTGGGGAGGGAGCAAAGCTTTCTTT
TRBV5-5,TRBJ2-4,.,.,CASSFGSGDIQYF,TGTGCCAGCAGCTTCGGGTCGGGAGACATTCAGTACTTC
TRBV29-1,TRBJ1-2,.,TRBD1,CSVESAGQIFYGYTF,TGCAGCGTTGAAAGTGCGGGACAGATTTTCTATGGCTACACCTTC
TRBV27,TRBJ2-7,.,TRBD1,CASSLVGTAYEQYF,TGTGCCAGCAGTTTGGTGGGGACAGCATACGAGCAGTACTTC
TRBV18,TRBJ2-7,.,TRBD1,CASSLQGNEQYF,TGTGCCAGCTCCCTACAGGGGAACGAGCAGTACTTC
TRBV7-9,TRBJ2-7,.,TRBD2,CASSLSGSSYEQYF,TGTGCCAGCAGCCTTAGCGGGAGCTCCTACGAGCAGTACTTC
TRBV18,TRBJ1-1,.,.,CASSHSLTTTQTGEAFF,TGTGCCAGCTCACATTCCTTAACCACTACCCAAACGGGTGAAGCTTTCTTT
TRBV4-1,TRBJ2-7,.,TRBD2,CASSQDPLHAGGSYEQYF,TGCGCCAGCAGCCAAGATCCCCTTCACGCGGGGGGTTCCTACGAGCAGTACTTC
TRBV4-2,TRBJ2-7,.,TRBD1,CASSPRGQGDYEQYF,TGTGCCAGCAGCCCACGGGGACAGGGAGACTACGAGCAGTACTTC
TRBV21-1,TRBJ2-1,.,.,CASSIRISGGGRLHEQFF,TGTGCCAGCAGCATAAGAATAAGCGGGGGGGGACGACTTCATGAGCAGTTCTTC
TRBV2,TRBJ2-7,.,.,CASSARLGYEQYF,TGTGCCAGCAGTGCGAGGTTGGGTTACGAGCAGTACTTC
TRBV14,TRBJ1-3,.,.,CASSHIGEDTIYF,TGTGCCAGCAGCCATATAGGGGAGGACACCATATATTTT
TRBV5-6,TRBJ1-6,.,.,CASSLLQGESPLHF,TGTGCCAGCAGCTTGTTACAGGGAGAATCACCCCTCCACTTT
TRBV9,TRBJ1-1,.,.,CASSVEITGRTEAFF,TGTGCCAGCAGCGTAGAAATTACAGGGAGAACTGAAGCTTTCTTT
TRBV25-1,TRBJ1-1,once,TRBD1,CASSDRGGSSGNTEAFF,TGTGCCAGCAGCGACAGGGGTGGGTCCTCCGGAAACACTGAAGCTTTCTTT